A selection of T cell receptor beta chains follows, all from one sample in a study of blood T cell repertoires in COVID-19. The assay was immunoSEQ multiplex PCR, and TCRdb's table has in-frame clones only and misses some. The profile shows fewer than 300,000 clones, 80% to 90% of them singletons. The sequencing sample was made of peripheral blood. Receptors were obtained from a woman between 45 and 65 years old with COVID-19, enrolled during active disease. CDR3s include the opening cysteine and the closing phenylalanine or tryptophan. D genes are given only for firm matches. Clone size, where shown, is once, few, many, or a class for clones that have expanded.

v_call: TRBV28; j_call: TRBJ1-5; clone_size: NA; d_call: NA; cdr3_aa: CASSWGDQPQHF; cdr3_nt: TGTGCCAGCAGTTGGGGGGATCAGCCCCAGCATTTT
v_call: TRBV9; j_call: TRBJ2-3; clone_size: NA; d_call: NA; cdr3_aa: CASSLPTGSTDTQYF; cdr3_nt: TGTGCCAGCAGCCTCCCGACGGGTAGCACAGATACGCAGTATTTT
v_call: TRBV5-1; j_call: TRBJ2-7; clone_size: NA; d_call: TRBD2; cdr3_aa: CASRRLADPYEQYF; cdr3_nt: TGCGCCAGCCGGAGACTAGCGGACCCCTACGAGCAGTACTTC
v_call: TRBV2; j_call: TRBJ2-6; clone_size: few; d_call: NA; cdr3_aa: CASSELTRPLSGANVLTF; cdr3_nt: TGTGCCAGCAGTGAACTCACTAGGCCACTCTCTGGGGCCAACGTCCTGACTTTC
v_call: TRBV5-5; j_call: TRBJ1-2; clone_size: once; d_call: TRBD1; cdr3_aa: CASSLETGAYGYTF; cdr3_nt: TGTGCCAGCAGCTTAGAGACAGGGGCCTATGGCTACACCTTC
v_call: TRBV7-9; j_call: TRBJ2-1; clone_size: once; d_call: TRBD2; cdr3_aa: CASSRQTSGHNSYNEQFF; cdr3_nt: TGTGCCAGCAGCCGCCAGACTAGCGGACACAACTCCTACAATGAGCAGTTCTTC
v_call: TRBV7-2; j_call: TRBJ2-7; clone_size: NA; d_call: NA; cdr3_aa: CASSLGRAYEQYF; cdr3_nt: TGTGCCAGCAGCTTAGGCAGGGCCTACGAGCAGTACTTC
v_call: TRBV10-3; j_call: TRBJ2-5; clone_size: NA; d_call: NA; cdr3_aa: CAMASSQGRLQETQYF; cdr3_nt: TGTGCCATGGCTTCATCCCAGGGTCGCCTCCAAGAGACCCAGTACTTC
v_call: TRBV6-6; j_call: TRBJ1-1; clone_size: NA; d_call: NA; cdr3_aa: CASSPDRLNTEAFF; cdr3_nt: TGTGCCAGCAGTCCCGACAGATTGAACACTGAAGCTTTCTTT
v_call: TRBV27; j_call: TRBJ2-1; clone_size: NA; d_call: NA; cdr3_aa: CASSLFPPSSYNEQFF; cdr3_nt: TGTGCCAGCAGTTTATTCCCACCGAGCTCCTACAATGAGCAGTTCTTC
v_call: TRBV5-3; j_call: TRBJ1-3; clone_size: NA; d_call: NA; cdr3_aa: CARSSTRPSSGNTIYF; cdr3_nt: TGTGCCAGAAGCTCGACTCGCCCGAGCTCTGGAAACACCATATATTTT
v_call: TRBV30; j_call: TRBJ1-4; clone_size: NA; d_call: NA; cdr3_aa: CAWSVHWGAGTNEKLFF; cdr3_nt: TGTGCCTGGAGTGTACACTGGGGCGCAGGAACTAATGAAAAACTGTTTTTT
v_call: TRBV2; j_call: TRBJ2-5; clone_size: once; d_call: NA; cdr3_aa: CASSRTAYQETQYF; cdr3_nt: TGTGCCAGCAGTCGGACAGCGTACCAAGAGACCCAGTACTTC
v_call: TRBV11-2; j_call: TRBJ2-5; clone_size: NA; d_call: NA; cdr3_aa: CASSLSGTPQETQYF; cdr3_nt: TGTGCCAGCAGCCTATCCGGGACTCCTCAAGAGACCCAGTACTTC
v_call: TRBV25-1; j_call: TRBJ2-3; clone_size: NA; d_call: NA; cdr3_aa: CASNQGIGTDTQYF; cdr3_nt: TGTGCCAGCAACCAGGGCATAGGCACAGATACGCAGTATTTT
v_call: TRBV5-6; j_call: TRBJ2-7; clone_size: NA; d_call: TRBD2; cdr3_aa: CASSFGTSGYEQYF; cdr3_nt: TGTGCCAGCAGCTTTGGGACTAGCGGGTACGAGCAGTACTTC
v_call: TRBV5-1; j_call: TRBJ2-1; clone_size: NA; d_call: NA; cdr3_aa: CASSPEGGSGSEQFF; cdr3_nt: TGCGCCAGCAGCCCGGAGGGGGGGTCGGGGTCTGAGCAGTTCTTC
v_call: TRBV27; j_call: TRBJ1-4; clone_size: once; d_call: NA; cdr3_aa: CASRPRRLGGEKLFF; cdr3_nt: TGTGCCAGCAGGCCTAGACGGTTAGGAGGTGAAAAACTGTTTTTT
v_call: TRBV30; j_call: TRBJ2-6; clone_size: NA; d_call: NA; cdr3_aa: CAWSGVGANVLTF; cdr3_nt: TGTGCCTGGAGCGGGGTTGGGGCCAACGTCCTGACTTTC
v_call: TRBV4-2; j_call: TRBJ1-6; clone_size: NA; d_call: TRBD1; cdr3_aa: CASSQDKDREYYPLHF; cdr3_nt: TGTGCCAGCAGCCAAGATAAGGACAGGGAGTATTACCCCCTCCACTTT
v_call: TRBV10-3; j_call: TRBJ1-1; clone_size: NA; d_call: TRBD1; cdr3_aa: CAIRGDRGYTEAFF; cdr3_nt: TGTGCCATCAGAGGGGACAGGGGGTACACTGAAGCTTTCTTT
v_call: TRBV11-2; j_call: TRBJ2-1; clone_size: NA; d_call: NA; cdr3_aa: CASSALGGSNEQFF; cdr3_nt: TGTGCCAGCAGCGCACTAGGCGGCAGCAATGAGCAGTTCTTC
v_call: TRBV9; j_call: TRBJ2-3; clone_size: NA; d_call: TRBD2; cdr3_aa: CASSFRTSGSSGDTQYF; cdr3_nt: TGTGCCAGCAGCTTTCGGACTAGCGGGAGTAGTGGAGATACGCAGTATTTT
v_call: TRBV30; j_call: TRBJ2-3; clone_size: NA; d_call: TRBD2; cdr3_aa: CAWTPGLAGGGDTQYF; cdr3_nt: TGTGCCTGGACCCCGGGACTAGCGGGAGGGGGGGATACGCAGTATTTT
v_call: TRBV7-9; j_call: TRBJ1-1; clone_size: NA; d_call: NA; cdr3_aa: CASSLVPGVDTEAFF; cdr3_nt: TGTGCCAGCAGCTTAGTTCCCGGGGTGGACACTGAAGCTTTCTTT
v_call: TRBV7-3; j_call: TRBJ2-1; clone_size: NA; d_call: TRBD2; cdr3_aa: CASSYKASGIRMNEQFF; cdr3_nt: TGTGCCAGCAGCTACAAGGCTAGCGGGATTCGGATGAATGAGCAGTTCTTC
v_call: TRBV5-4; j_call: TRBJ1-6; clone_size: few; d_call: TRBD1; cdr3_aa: CASSSFFRQGVDSPLHF; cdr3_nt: TGTGCCAGCAGCAGCTTTTTCAGACAGGGGGTAGATTCACCCCTCCACTTT
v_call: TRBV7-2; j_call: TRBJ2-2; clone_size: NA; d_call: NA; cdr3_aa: CASSPHGGRVTGELFF; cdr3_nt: TGTGCCAGCAGCCCCCATGGTGGCAGGGTCACCGGGGAGCTGTTTTTT
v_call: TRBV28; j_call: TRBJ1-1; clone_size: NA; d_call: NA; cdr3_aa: CASSQGNTEAFF; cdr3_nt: TGTGCCAGCAGTCAGGGGAACACTGAAGCTTTCTTT
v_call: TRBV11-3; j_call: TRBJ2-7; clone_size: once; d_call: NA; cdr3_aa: CASSFGGARSEQYF; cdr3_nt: TGTGCCAGCAGCTTCGGGGGAGCACGGAGCGAGCAGTACTTC
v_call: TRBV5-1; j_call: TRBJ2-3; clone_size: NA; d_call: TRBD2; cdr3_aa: CASSLKPTGTSGSRSPDTQYF; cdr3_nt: TGCGCCAGCAGCTTGAAGCCCACCGGGACTAGCGGGAGTCGGAGTCCCGATACGCAGTATTTT
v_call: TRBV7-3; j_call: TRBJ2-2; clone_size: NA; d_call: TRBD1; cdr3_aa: CASSLGQGNTGELFF; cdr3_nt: TGTGCCAGCAGCTTGGGACAGGGAAACACCGGGGAGCTGTTTTTT
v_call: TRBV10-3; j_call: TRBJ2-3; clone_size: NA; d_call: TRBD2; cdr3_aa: CAISEFGGSADTQYF; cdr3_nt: TGTGCCATCAGTGAATTTGGCGGGAGTGCAGATACGCAGTATTTT
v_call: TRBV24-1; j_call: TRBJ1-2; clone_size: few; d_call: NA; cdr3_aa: CATSAASPGGYGYTF; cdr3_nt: TGTGCCACCAGTGCGGCGAGCCCCGGGGGCTATGGCTACACCTTC
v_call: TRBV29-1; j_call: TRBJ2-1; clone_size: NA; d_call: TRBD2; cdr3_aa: CSVYETSGRLREQFF; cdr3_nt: TGCAGCGTCTACGAGACTAGCGGGAGGTTGCGTGAGCAGTTCTTC
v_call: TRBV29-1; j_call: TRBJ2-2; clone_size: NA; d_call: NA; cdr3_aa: CSVGGTFTGELFF; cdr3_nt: TGCAGCGTTGGAGGCACCTTCACCGGGGAGCTGTTTTTT
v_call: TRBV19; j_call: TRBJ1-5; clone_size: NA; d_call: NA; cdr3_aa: CASSVVYNQPQHF; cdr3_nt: TGTGCCAGTAGTGTGGTCTACAATCAGCCCCAGCATTTT
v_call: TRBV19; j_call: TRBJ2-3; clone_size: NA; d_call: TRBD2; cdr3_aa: CASSIPGLAALTDTQYF; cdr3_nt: TGTGCCAGTAGTATACCCGGACTAGCGGCCCTCACAGATACGCAGTATTTT
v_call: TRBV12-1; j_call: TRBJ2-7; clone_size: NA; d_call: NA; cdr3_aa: CASSFVGGTYEQYF; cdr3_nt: TGTGCCAGCAGCTTTGTTGGCGGAACCTACGAGCAGTACTTC
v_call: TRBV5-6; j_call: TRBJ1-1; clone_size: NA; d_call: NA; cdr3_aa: CATAKTGGTEAFF; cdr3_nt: TGTGCCACCGCCAAGACGGGGGGCACTGAAGCTTTCTTT
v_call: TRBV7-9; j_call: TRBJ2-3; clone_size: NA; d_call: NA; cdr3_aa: CASSNRLGWADTQYF; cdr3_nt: TGTGCCAGCAGCAACAGACTAGGTTGGGCAGATACGCAGTATTTT
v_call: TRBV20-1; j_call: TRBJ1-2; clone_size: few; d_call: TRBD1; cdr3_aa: CSAIEGANGYTF; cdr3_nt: TGCAGTGCTATTGAGGGGGCGAATGGCTACACCTTC
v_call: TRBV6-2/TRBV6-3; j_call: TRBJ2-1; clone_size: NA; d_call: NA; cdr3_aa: CASSSRLRDEQFF; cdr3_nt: TGTGCCAGCAGTTCCCGGCTCCGGGATGAGCAGTTCTTC
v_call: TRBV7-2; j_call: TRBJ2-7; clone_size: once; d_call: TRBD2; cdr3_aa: CASSLSATSGTYEQYF; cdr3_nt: TGTGCCAGCAGCTTAAGTGCGACTAGCGGAACCTACGAGCAGTACTTC
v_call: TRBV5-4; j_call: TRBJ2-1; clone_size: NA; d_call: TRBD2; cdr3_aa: CASSSGLAGPLNEQFF; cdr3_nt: TGTGCCAGCAGCTCAGGACTAGCGGGCCCCCTCAATGAGCAGTTCTTC
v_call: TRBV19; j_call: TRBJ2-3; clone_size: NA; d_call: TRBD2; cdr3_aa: CASTDSRTRGVTDTQYF; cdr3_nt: TGTGCCAGTACCGATTCACGGACTAGAGGGGTGACAGATACGCAGTATTTT
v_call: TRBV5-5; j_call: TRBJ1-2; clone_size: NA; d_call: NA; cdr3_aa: CASSLERQTFNGYTF; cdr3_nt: TGTGCCAGCAGCTTGGAGCGTCAGACTTTCAATGGCTACACCTTC
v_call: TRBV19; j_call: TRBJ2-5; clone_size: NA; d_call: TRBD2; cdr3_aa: CASSNKREGRTQYF; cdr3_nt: TGTGCCAGTAGTAACAAGCGGGAGGGCCGGACCCAGTACTTC
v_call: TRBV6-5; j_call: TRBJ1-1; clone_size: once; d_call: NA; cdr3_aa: CASSISRWAEAFF; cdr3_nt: TGTGCCAGCAGTATTTCGAGGTGGGCTGAAGCTTTCTTT
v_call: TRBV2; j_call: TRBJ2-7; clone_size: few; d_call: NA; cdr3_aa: CASMSSGYYEQYF; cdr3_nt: TGTGCCAGCATGTCCTCAGGCTACTACGAGCAGTACTTC